The 11 T cell receptor beta chains listed next were all sequenced from one sample in a study of vaccination and CD4 T cells after COVID-19. Antigens of these TCRs are unknown. Specified time point: late sampling 161 to 241 days after vaccination in three convalescent patients. Treatment specified: approximately nine-day PBMC culture with coronavirus spike peptide pools or control peptides (ViraFEST assay). Cultured CD4+ T-cell DNA underwent Oncomine TCR Beta short-read sequencing. TCRdb reprocessed the PCR reads with MiXCR, giving one entry per CDR3 protein. The data contain some 17,000 distinct CDR3 sequences, about 51% of them singletons. The input for sequencing was CD4+ T cells from blood, cultured in vitro, taken about 7 months after SARS-CoV-2 vaccination. The source is a human donor who had recovered from COVID-19.

Note on this clonotype: Since the CDR3 does not end with the conserved phenylalanine or tryptophan, this likely comes from a read error. The chain carries TRBV6-2 or TRBV6-3 and TRBJ1-5; no firm D call. In germline, CDR1 is MNHEY, CDR2 SVGEGT. The CDR3 totals 14 residues. V was trimmed by 0 bases and J by 1 base, leaving 4 bases between them. The CDR3 nucleotides read TGTGCCAGCAGTTACTCGTCCAGCAATCAGCCCCAGCATCTT. Translated, it gives CASSYSSSNQPQHL.

The J gene is TRBJ2-3, the V gene TRBV20-1; D is perhaps TRBD2 (5 bases). Trimming took 6 bases from V and 3 from J, leaving 25 bases between them. Looked up from germline, CDR1 is DFQATT and CDR2 is SNEGSKA (reference sequence). The CDR3 consists of 17 residues. Here the CDR3 reads CSATWVSGLRATDTQYF. The DNA for the CDR3 is TGCAGTGCCACCTGGGTCTCGGGGTTGCGTGCGACAGATACGCAGTATTTT.

This clonotype was seen more than once but under ten times. The chain couples TRBV20-1 to TRBJ2-5, with 13 bases fitting TRBD2. Germline V gene lookup returns CDR1 DFQATT and CDR2 SNEGSKA (reference sequence). Germline trimming cut 0 bases from V and 4 bases from J; bases unmatched to any gene: 8. The CDR3 extends over 17 amino acids. The chain's CDR3 is CSARDRTSGSWRETQYF. CDR3 DNA: TGCAGTGCTAGAGATCGGACTAGCGGGAGTTGGCGAGAGACCCAGTACTTC.

This chain connects TRBV5-1 to TRBJ1-1, with TRBD1 matching over 8 bases. Trimming removed 4 bases from V and 6 bases from J; junction bases left unmatched: 5. Germline V gives CDR1 SGHRS, CDR2 YFSETQ. The CDR3 is 13 amino acids. The CDR3 DNA reads TGCGCCAGCAGCCAACAGGGGGTCGCTGAAGCTTTCTTT. Translation: CASSQQGVAEAFF.

V gene TRBV7-2 combines with J gene TRBJ2-3, with 15 nucleotides matching TRBD2. This CDR3 is 16 amino acids long. Germline V gene lookup returns CDR1 SGHTA and CDR2 FQGNSA. V was clipped by 5 bases and J by 5 bases; unmatched bases: 5. The CDR3 is CASSPGLAGGLDTQYF. Here the CDR3 DNA reads TGTGCCAGCAGCCCGGGACTAGCGGGAGGTTTAGATACGCAGTATTTT. The entire variable domain, with the rest obtained from reference TRBV7-2 and TRBJ2-3, is as follows: GAGVSQSPSNKVTEKGKDVELRCDPISGHTALYWYRQSLGQGLEFLIYFQGNSAPDKSGLPSDRFSAERTGGSVSTLTIQRTQQEDSAVYLCASSPGLAGGLDTQYFGPGTRLTVL.

The chain couples TRBV7-9 to TRBJ1-2, with 7 bases matching TRBD1. The CDR3 sequence is 13 residues long. CDR1 SEHNR and CDR2 FQNEAQ come from the germline V gene (reference sequence). The V gene end was trimmed by 5 bases and the J gene end by 4 bases; junction bases not matched to a gene: 4. CDR3 bases: TGTGCCAGCAGCCCGGGACAGCTCTATGGCTACACCTTC. Translation: CASSPGQLYGYTF. Using reference TRBV7-9 and TRBJ1-2 for the parts outside the CDR3, the full variable domain is DTGVSQNPRHKITKRGQNVTFRCDPISEHNRLYWYRQTLGQGPEFLTYFQNEAQLEKSRLLSDRFSAERPKGSFSTLEIQRTEQGDSAMYLCASSPGQLYGYTFGSGTRLTVV.

The chain combines TRBV21-1 with TRBJ2-3. TRBV21-1 is a pseudogene locus. The CDR3 is 12 residues long. The CDR3 spells CASRTGTDTQYF. The DNA of the CDR3 is TGTGCCAGCAGAACCGGCACAGATACGCAGTATTTT.

In its sample, this clonotype was seen a few times. The chain couples TRBV20-1 to TRBJ2-7; TRBD1 matches at 7 bases. With 1 base clipped from V and 4 bases from J, the junction kept 7 bases outside the gene matches. The germline V gene has CDR1 DFQATT and CDR2 SNEGSKA (reference sequence). CDR3 length: 14 residues. The CDR3 loop reads CSARVSRQGYEQYF. The CDR3 DNA is TGCAGTGCTAGAGTTTCCCGACAGGGATACGAGCAGTACTTC.

In its sample, this clonotype was seen a few times. J is TRBJ2-5 and V is TRBV11-3, with a weak D call TRBD1 (7 bases). The CDR3 is 17 amino acids. Trimming shortened V by 0 bases and J by 5 bases, and 19 bases separated the two germline ends. Per germline, CDR1 SGHNT and CDR2 YENEEA. The CDR3, as DNA: TGTGCCAGCAGCTTAGACTCTACCAGGGGGGCGGAGGAGACCCAGTACTTC. Its protein is CASSLDSTRGAEETQYF. The full variable domain, rest sourced from reference TRBV11-3 and TRBJ2-5, is EAGVVQSPRYKIIEKKQPVAFWCNPISGHNTLYWYLQNLGQGPELLIRYENEEAVDDSQLPKDRFSAERLKGVDSTLKIQPAELGDSAVYLCASSLDSTRGAEETQYFGPGTRLLVL.

This chain connects TRBV5-6 to TRBJ1-1; a weak D match, TRBD1 (5 bases). V shed 4 bases and J shed 1 base, with 14 bases lying between them. Germline CDR1 SGHDT, CDR2 YYEEEE. This CDR3 has 15 residues. Written as DNA, the CDR3 is TGTGCCAGCAGCCCCGGCGCAGGGAGGAACACTGAAGCTTTCTTT. Its protein product is CASSPGAGRNTEAFF.

This clonotype was detected a few times. The rearrangement links TRBV20-1 to TRBJ1-1; a possible D gene is TRBD1 (5 bases). CDR1 and CDR2 from the germline V gene are DFQATT and SNEGSKA (reference sequence). V was pared by 6 bases and J by 7 bases, with 18 bases between. The CDR3 has 13 residues. The CDR3 DNA follows: TGCAGTGCACCGCGCGGGGGTGAGGTTGAAGCTTTCTTT. This gives the protein CSAPRGGEVEAFF.